These 17 T cell receptor beta chains were sequenced from one sample in a study of T cells of healthy individuals (dated by TCRdb to the late 2010s). Library preparation was by 5' RACE. This sample was sequenced with an Illumina MiSeq. In TCRdb, the public reads were trimmed at Q25 with fastp and aligned with MiXCR, with productive beta chains retained. Entries that share a CDR3 protein sequence are merged under the most common genes and DNA. In all, the sample holds around 53,000 distinct CDR3 sequences, and about 14% of those were seen once. Clones ranked in the top ten supply about 16% of the sample. Every receptor here comes from a human donor in good health.

The V and J genes are TRBV7-3 and TRBJ2-3, with a weak D call TRBD2 (6 bases). Trimming shortened V by 1 base and J by 4 bases, and 12 bases separated the two germline ends. The CDR3 is 15 amino acids. Germline V gives CDR1 SGHTA, CDR2 FQGTGA. CDR3 amino acids: CASSLIGGAADTQYF. CDR3 in DNA: TGTGCCAGCAGCTTAATTGGAGGGGCGGCAGATACGCAGTATTTT.

V is TRBV7-2 and J is TRBJ2-3, with D tentatively TRBD1 or TRBD2 (6 bases each). The CDR3 consists of 15 residues. Between the trimmed V and J ends, which lost 3 bases and 7 bases, there was a span of 17 bases. Germline V CDR1 and CDR2: SGHTA, FQGNSA. In DNA form, the CDR3 reads TGTGCCAGCAGCTTGAGAAGGGGGGTCGGGCATACGCAGTATTTT. It specifies CASSLRRGVGHTQYF. The complete variable domain, with remaining parts taken from reference TRBV7-2 and TRBJ2-3, reads GAGVSQSPSNKVTEKGKDVELRCDPISGHTALYWYRQSLGQGLEFLIYFQGNSAPDKSGLPSDRFSAERTGGSVSTLTIQRTQQEDSAVYLCASSLRRGVGHTQYFGPGTRLTVL.

In this sample, this clonotype turned up a few times. V and J are TRBV5-6 and TRBJ2-3, with 13 bases fitting TRBD2. Germline V gene lookup returns CDR1 SGHDT and CDR2 YYEEEE. The ends lost 2 bases at V and 6 bases at J; junction bases unmatched: 3. CDR3 length: 15 residues. The CDR3 loop is CASSFGLAGEDTQYF. DNA of the CDR3: TGTGCCAGCAGCTTCGGACTAGCGGGGGAGGATACGCAGTATTTT.

Worth noting for this clonotype: A read error is possible here, since a much larger clone lies one base away. The V call is TRBV11-2, the J call TRBJ1-2; maybe TRBD1 (6 bases). V lost 5 bases and J lost 10, with 23 bases in between. The CDR3 has 15 amino acids. Germline CDR1 is SGHAT and CDR2 is FQNNGV. Written as DNA, the CDR3 is TGTGCCAGCAGCGGTACAAGGGGGTTAGCAGGCGACTACACCTTC. It yields the protein CASSGTRGLAGDYTF.

A remark on this clonotype: A much larger clone lies one base from this, so it may be a read error. The chain combines TRBV6-6 with TRBJ1-5; 9 positions match TRBD1. The CDR3 sequence is 15 residues long. Germline V gives CDR1 MNHNY, CDR2 SVGAGI (reference sequence). V shed 5 bases, J shed 8 bases, and the junction held 10 bases outside the gene matches. CDR3 region: CASSRTGTGSKPQHF. The CDR3 DNA is TGTGCCAGCAGTCGTACCGGGACAGGGAGTAAGCCCCAGCATTTT.

This clonotype was counted only a few times. The genes are TRBV7-9 and TRBJ2-5; 7 bases match TRBD1. The V gene's germline CDR1 is SEHNR and CDR2 FQNEAQ (reference sequence). The CDR3 is 15 residues long. After removal of 5 bases from V and 1 base from J, the junction contained 7 bases not matched to a gene. CDR3 DNA sequence: TGTGCCAGCAGCCGCGGACAGGCACTCCAAGAGACCCAGTACTTC. Its protein is CASSRGQALQETQYF.

The chain joins TRBV5-1 to TRBJ2-3; D gene uncertain. In germline, CDR1 is SGHRS, CDR2 YFSETQ. Between the trimmed V and J ends, which lost 5 bases and 0 bases, there was a span of 10 bases. This CDR3 contains 14 residues. In DNA form, the CDR3 reads TGCGCCAGCAGGAGGCAGTCTAGCACAGATACGCAGTATTTT. It yields the protein CASRRQSSTDTQYF.

This clonotype came up many times. This chain connects TRBV11-2 to TRBJ2-3; no firm D call. The V end lost 5 bases, the J end lost 5 bases, and 8 bases lay between the germline ends. CDR1 and CDR2 from the germline V gene are SGHAT and FQNNGV. The CDR3 spans 12 residues. The CDR3 here is CASSQIGDTQYF. CDR3 DNA sequence: TGTGCCAGCAGCCAGATCGGAGATACGCAGTATTTT.

A few counts support this clonotype. The V gene is TRBV7-9, the J gene TRBJ2-7; TRBD1 is a possible D gene (5 bases). CDR3 length equals 17 residues. Trimming pared 0 bases from V and 5 bases from J, leaving 20 bases between. Germline V CDR1 and CDR2: SEHNR, FQNEAQ (reference sequence). The CDR3 spells CASSLAWQGRVIHEQYF. DNA of the CDR3: TGTGCCAGCAGCTTAGCATGGCAGGGTAGGGTGATCCACGAGCAGTACTTC.

This clonotype was observed at least ten times. The genes are TRBV20-1 and TRBJ2-7; 8 positions match TRBD2. CDR1 is DFQATT, CDR2 SNEGSKA, per germline (reference sequence). The CDR3 consists of 14 residues. The junction had 5 bases not matched to a gene; V was cut back by 2 bases and J by 2 bases. This CDR3 is CSARPSGGAYEQYF. The CDR3 bases are TGCAGTGCTAGACCCTCCGGGGGGGCCTACGAGCAGTACTTC.

In its sample, this clonotype is medium-sized (0.01 to 0.1%). This chain joins TRBV4-3 and TRBJ2-2, with 12 bases lining up with TRBD2. Trimming removed 0 bases from V and 5 bases from J; junction bases left unmatched: 1. CDR3 length: 16 residues. Germline CDR1 is LGHNA and CDR2 is YSLEER. The CDR3 here is CASSQDTSGGTGELFF. For the CDR3, the DNA is TGCGCCAGCAGCCAAGATACTAGCGGGGGGACCGGGGAGCTGTTTTTT.

The V call is TRBV3-2, the J call TRBJ2-7. TRBV3-2 corresponds to a pseudogene. The CDR3 consists of 13 residues. The CDR3 reads CASSQPTEREQYF. The CDR3 DNA sequence: TGTGCCAGCAGCCAACCCACCGAGCGCGAGCAGTACTTC.

A word on this clonotype: The junction departs from the called germline gene at one end, perhaps through a read error. The chain employs TRBV6-1 and TRBJ1-4; possible D gene TRBD1, 5 bases. CDR3 size: 15 residues. The germline gives CDR1 MNHNS, CDR2 SASEGT. The CDR3 here is CASSQPGRAPEKLSF. The DNA of the CDR3 is TGTGCCAGCAGTCAACCGGGACGGGCGCCTGAAAAACTGTCTTTT.

This clonotype was detected many times. V and J are TRBV20-1 and TRBJ1-1; perhaps TRBD1 as D (6 bases). This CDR3 has 13 amino acids. Germline V gives CDR1 DFQATT, CDR2 SNEGSKA (reference sequence). The V end lost 3 bases, the J end lost 4 bases, and 12 bases lay between the germline ends. This chain's CDR3 is CSASPQGSTEAFF. In DNA, the CDR3 is TGCAGTGCTAGCCCTCAGGGGAGCACTGAAGCTTTCTTT.

The CDR3 bases are TGTGCCATCAGGGGGCCTAGCGGGACCTACGAGCAGTACTTC. This translates into CAIRGPSGTYEQYF. The chain employs TRBV10-3 and TRBJ2-7; 9 nucleotides line up with TRBD2. V was clipped by 6 bases and J by 2 bases; unmatched bases: 5. The CDR3 is made up of 14 amino acids. Germline V gene lookup returns CDR1 ENHRY and CDR2 SYGVKD.

This clonotype came up once. The CDR3 DNA is TGTGCCAGCAGTTACACAGGGGTAGTCGGGGAGCTGTTTTTT. It specifies CASSYTGVVGELFF. The chain has TRBV6-2 or TRBV6-3 and TRBJ2-2, with 7 bases aligning to TRBD1. The CDR3 extends over 14 amino acids. Germline V gives CDR1 MNHEY, CDR2 SVGEGT. V lost 2 bases, J lost 7 bases, and 4 bases stayed unmatched.

CDR3 loop: CASSQGDLGTPHEQYF. The CDR3 region has the DNA TGCGCCAGCAGCCAGGGGGATTTAGGGACTCCCCACGAGCAGTACTTC. This chain joins TRBV4-1 and TRBJ2-7; a weak D match, TRBD2 (6 bases). Trimming shortened V by 3 bases and J by 5 bases, and 20 bases separated the two germline ends. Germline V lookup: CDR1 MGHRA, CDR2 YSYEKL. This CDR3 comprises 16 residues.